This T cell receptor (beta chain) was sequenced during a study of blood T cell repertoires in COVID-19. The overall study: From the United States, Italy and Spain came samples of acute and convalescent COVID-19. Sources were T cells, B-cell-depleted T cells, or PBMCs; the material itself was cDNA or gDNA.

Seattle-derived patients entered the study during active infection and were followed longitudinally. Authors' processing steps: Quantification of nucleated cells was approximated via reference gene primer amplification. The assay was immunoSEQ multiplex PCR, and TCRdb's table has in-frame clones only and misses some. That table supplies the V and J calls and clone size; D and trimming were determined from the DNA. The profile shows approximately 480,000 clones, roughly nine tenths of them singletons. The germline gives CDR1 MDHEN, CDR2 SYDVKM. The trim removed 6 bases at V and 7 bases at J, leaving 9 bases unmatched. The length of the CDR3 is 14 residues.

The sequenced material came from peripheral blood. The chain employs TRBV28 and TRBJ1-5; 7 bases align to TRBD1. This TCR derives from a man aged 18 to 29 with COVID-19, enrolled during active disease. CDR3 coding DNA: TGTGCCAGCAGACCAGGGGGACAACGGCAGCCCCAGCATTTT. It specifies CASRPGGQRQPQHF.